Listed here are 22 T cell receptor beta chains from one sample, sequenced in a study of blood T cell repertoires in COVID-19 (dated by TCRdb to about 2020). Libraries were constructed by the immunoSEQ multiplex PCR assay. Not all clones reach the TCRdb copy of this immuneACCESS table, which keeps in-frame sequences only. Checked studies attribute under half of the gap to unresolved V genes and leave the rest unexplained. In this sample the table shows 150,000 or so clones, about 92% of which occur a single time. Jointly, the top ten make up just under 2% of the sample. Sequenced input: peripheral blood. Receptor source: a woman aged 60-75 years with COVID-19, enrolled during active disease.

The J gene is TRBJ2-2, the V gene TRBV7-2, with D tentatively TRBD2 (6 bases). V was clipped by 5 bases and J by 7 bases, with 20 bases between them. This CDR3 region has 16 residues. Germline values: CDR1 SGHTA, CDR2 FQGNSA. The CDR3 DNA sequence: TGTGCCAGCAGCCCCCAGTCGGGAGCTCCCGGCGGGGAGCTGTTTTTT. Its protein product is CASSPQSGAPGGELFF. Based on the CDR3 plus reference TRBV7-2 and TRBJ2-2, the full variable domain is GAGVSQSPSNKVTEKGKDVELRCDPISGHTALYWYRQSLGQGLEFLIYFQGNSAPDKSGLPSDRFSAERTGGSVSTLTIQRTQQEDSAVYLCASSPQSGAPGGELFFGEGSRLTVL.

J is TRBJ2-7 and V is TRBV14; 7 bases map to TRBD1. The CDR3 loop spans 16 amino acids. The V and J ends lost 1 base and 3 bases, in that order; junction bases with no gene match: 9. Germline V lookup: CDR1 SGHDN, CDR2 FVKESK. As DNA, the CDR3 is TGTGCCAGCAGCCAAGTTCGTATAGGGGGCTTCTACGAGCAGTACTTC. This sequence encodes CASSQVRIGGFYEQYF.

This clone was picked up one time. The chain couples TRBV5-6 to TRBJ1-2, with 7 bases aligning to TRBD1. Germline loops: CDR1 SGHDT, CDR2 YYEEEE. With V trimmed by 3 bases and J by 9 bases, 8 bases remained unmatched. This CDR3 contains 13 residues. The CDR3 here is CASSWGDSVSYTF. Here the CDR3 DNA reads TGTGCCAGCAGCTGGGGGGACAGCGTCAGCTACACCTTC.

The CDR3 nucleotides are TGTGCCAGCAGCACCGGGACAGGGGGTCGGGCGGTCAACATTCAGTACTTC. The encoded protein is CASSTGTGGRAVNIQYF. The chain couples TRBV3-1 (or the pseudogene TRBV3-2) to TRBJ2-4, with 11 bases matching TRBD1. The CDR3 is 17 amino acids. The junction had 13 bases not matched to a gene; V was cut back by 5 bases and J by 7 bases. Germline lookup yields CDR1 LGHDT and CDR2 YNNKEL (reference sequence).

The chain links TRBV7-9 to TRBJ1-2; D is undetermined. This CDR3 is built from 12 residues. V was trimmed by 4 bases and J by 7 bases, leaving 10 bases between them. The germline V gene has CDR1 SEHNR and CDR2 FQNEAQ (reference sequence). The CDR3 DNA is TGTGCCAGCAGCTCCGTCGGTTCTGGCTACACCTTC. It is translated as CASSSVGSGYTF.

Worth noting for this clone: Its ends do not fully match the called genes, so a read error is possible. In the same sample, other DNA sequences code for this CDR3. The rearrangement joins TRBV7-8 to TRBJ2-7; D might be TRBD2 (5 bases). The length of the CDR3 is 14 residues. The germline gives CDR1 SGHVS, CDR2 FQNEAQ. CDR3 sequence reads: CASSLAKTSYEQYF. For the CDR3, the DNA is TGCGCCAGCAGCTTAGCGAAAACTAGCTACGAGCAGTACTTC.

The chain has TRBV9 and TRBJ1-1; 8 nucleotides agree with TRBD1. The V gene's germline CDR1 is SGDLS and CDR2 YYNGEE. The CDR3 covers 14 residues. Trimming cost V 3 bases and J 4 bases; bases outside gene matches: 5. CDR3 bases: TGTGCCAGCAGCGGAACAGGGGGTCTCACTGAAGCTTTCTTT. Protein: CASSGTGGLTEAFF.

The CDR3 is CASSQDRGPNSYEQYF. For the CDR3, the DNA is TGCGCCAGCAGCCAAGACAGGGGCCCGAACTCCTACGAGCAGTACTTC. J is TRBJ2-7 and V is TRBV4-1; weak D call: TRBD1 (6 bases). Germline V lookup: CDR1 MGHRA, CDR2 YSYEKL. This CDR3 comprises 16 residues. V dropped 0 bases and J dropped 0 bases, with 12 bases sitting between them.

CDR3 bases: TGTGCCAGCAGCTCACAGGGCGAGAACACTGAAGCTTTCTTT. Protein: CASSSQGENTEAFF. This chain links TRBV7-9 with TRBJ1-1, with D perhaps TRBD1 (6 bases). V shed 4 bases and J shed 1 base, with 10 bases lying between them. Germline V gives CDR1 SEHNR, CDR2 FQNEAQ (reference sequence). The CDR3 contains 14 residues.

The chain's CDR3 is CASSLVQGDTEAFF. The DNA of the CDR3 is TGTGCCAGCAGCTTAGTTCAGGGGGACACTGAAGCTTTCTTT. The rearrangement uses TRBV7-2 and TRBJ1-1; 7 bases agree with TRBD1. The CDR3 is 14 residues long. Germline-derived CDR1 and CDR2 are SGHTA and FQGNSA. The V gene end was trimmed by 1 base and the J gene end by 3 bases; junction bases not matched to a gene: 2.

This rearrangement joins TRBV11-3 to TRBJ2-2; perhaps TRBD1 as D (6 bases). The CDR3 runs to 16 residues. CDR1 is SGHNT, CDR2 YENEEA, per germline. With 0 bases removed from V and 4 bases from J, the gap between germline ends came to 12 bases. This CDR3 is CASSLDSGVITGELFF. The DNA for the CDR3 is TGTGCCAGCAGCTTAGATTCAGGGGTGATCACCGGGGAGCTGTTTTTT. The whole variable domain, filled in from reference TRBV11-3 and TRBJ2-2, reads EAGVVQSPRYKIIEKKQPVAFWCNPISGHNTLYWYLQNLGQGPELLIRYENEEAVDDSQLPKDRFSAERLKGVDSTLKIQPAELGDSAVYLCASSLDSGVITGELFFGEGSRLTVL.

This sequence joins TRBV27 and TRBJ1-2, with D perhaps matching TRBD1 (6 bases). V was clipped by 2 bases and J by 4 bases, with 14 bases between them. Germline V gene data show CDR1 as MNHEY and CDR2 as SMNVEV (reference sequence). The CDR3 totals 15 residues. The CDR3 loop reads CASSLEVRGSYGYTF. The DNA of the CDR3 is TGTGCCAGCAGTTTAGAGGTCAGGGGCTCCTATGGCTACACCTTC.

With respect to this clone: The sample contains more than one DNA sequence encoding this CDR3. V usage is TRBV9 and J usage is TRBJ1-1, with unresolved D. The CDR3 sequence is 13 residues long. Germline lookup yields CDR1 SGDLS and CDR2 YYNGEE. Trimming stripped 1 base from V and 2 bases from J, with 6 bases between. CDR3 sequence reads: CASSVSVNTEAFF. Here the CDR3 DNA reads TGTGCCAGCAGCGTATCCGTTAACACTGAAGCTTTCTTT.

The V call is TRBV5-1, the J call TRBJ1-4; possibly TRBD1 for D (6 bases). Trimming took 4 bases from V and 3 from J, leaving 13 bases between them. The V gene's germline CDR1 is SGHRS and CDR2 YFSETQ. This CDR3 comprises 15 residues. The CDR3 DNA follows: TGCGCCAGCAGCGTATGGACAGATTCTAATGAAAAACTGTTTTTT. Residues: CASSVWTDSNEKLFF.

The chain uses TRBV27 and TRBJ1-4, with 11 bases fitting TRBD1. The J segment lost 6 bases and the V segment lost 6 bases, leaving 3 bases of the junction unmatched. CDR3 length: 14 residues. From germline, CDR1 is MNHEY and CDR2 SMNVEV (reference sequence). DNA for the CDR3: TGTGCCAGCAGAGGGACAGGGGGTTATGAAAAACTGTTTTTT. This gives the protein CASRGTGGYEKLFF.

The rearrangement uses TRBV4-3 and TRBJ1-2; maybe TRBD1 (5 bases). This CDR3 has 14 residues. The germline V and J ends were trimmed by 4 bases and 3 bases, with 12 bases remaining between them. In germline, CDR1 is LGHNA, CDR2 YSLEER. Here the CDR3 reads CASSRYKGDYGYTF. In nucleotides, the CDR3 is TGCGCCAGCAGCCGGTACAAAGGGGACTATGGCTACACCTTC.

The V gene is TRBV10-3, the J gene TRBJ1-4; D unclear. Trimming pared 4 bases from V and 7 bases from J, leaving 13 bases between. This CDR3 comprises 14 residues. Germline values: CDR1 ENHRY, CDR2 SYGVKD. The CDR3 nucleotides read TGTGCCATCAGTGGGACTCTTTTTAGTGAAAAACTGTTTTTT. It encodes CAISGTLFSEKLFF.

This sequence joins TRBV2 and TRBJ2-5; 11 bases are shared with TRBD2. This CDR3 is built from 17 residues. Trimming removed 6 bases from V and 4 bases from J; junction bases left unmatched: 13. The germline CDR1 and CDR2 sequences are SNHLY and FYNNEI. The chain's CDR3 is CASSDSFPSGGTETQYF. The DNA of the CDR3 is TGTGCCAGCAGCGATTCTTTCCCTAGCGGGGGGACAGAGACCCAGTACTTC.

This sequence joins TRBV30 and TRBJ2-5; D unresolved. This CDR3 has 13 residues. Trimming stripped 4 bases from V and 1 base from J, with 10 bases between. Germline CDR1 GTSNPN, CDR2 SVGIG (reference sequence). This CDR3 reads CAWITRGQETQYF. The CDR3 DNA sequence: TGTGCCTGGATAACGCGAGGCCAAGAGACCCAGTACTTC.

The chain carries TRBV25-1 and TRBJ1-1; TRBD1 agrees at 7 bases. CDR1 and CDR2 from the germline V gene are MGHDK and SYGVNS. This CDR3 contains 17 residues. Trimming removed 3 bases from V and 0 bases from J; junction bases left unmatched: 10. CDR3 protein: CASSEGRTGVMNTEAFF. The DNA for the CDR3 is TGTGCCAGCAGTGAGGGCAGAACAGGGGTCATGAACACTGAAGCTTTCTTT. Full variable domain (missing parts from reference TRBV25-1 and TRBJ1-1): EADIYQTPRYLVIGTGKKITLECSQTMGHDKMYWYQQDPGMELHLIHYSYGVNSTEKGDLSSESTVSRIRTEHFPLTLESARPSHTSQYLCASSEGRTGVMNTEAFFGQGTRLTVV.

The chain combines TRBV7-2 with TRBJ2-1, with 8 bases aligning to TRBD2. The trim removed 1 base at V and 0 bases at J, leaving 2 bases unmatched. This CDR3 is built from 16 residues. In germline, CDR1 is SGHTA, CDR2 FQGNSA. As DNA, the CDR3 is TGTGCCAGCAGCTTAGAGGGGACTAGCTCCTACAATGAGCAGTTCTTC. It specifies CASSLEGTSSYNEQFF.

Concerning this clone: Other DNA sequences within the sample encode an identical CDR3. The chain uses TRBV7-9 and TRBJ1-2; D is unclear. The CDR3 extends over 13 amino acids. V dropped 1 base and J dropped 4 bases, with 7 bases sitting between them. Germline lookup yields CDR1 SEHNR and CDR2 FQNEAQ (reference sequence). The CDR3 reads CASSLGSSYGYTF. DNA for the CDR3: TGTGCCAGCAGCTTAGGTAGTAGCTATGGCTACACCTTC.